These 20 T cell receptor beta chains came from one sample sequenced in a study of blood T cell repertoires in COVID-19. Libraries were prepared by immunoSEQ multiplex PCR; TCRdb keeps only in-frame clonotypes and omits some of them. The table lists 65,000 to 90,000 clones, around nine tenths of them singletons, with 5.8% in the top ten. The specimen was peripheral blood. These receptors were obtained from a human donor in a cohort sampled during active COVID-19.

This clone was recorded only once. This chain uses TRBV27 with TRBJ2-7, with 9 bases matching TRBD1. The length of the CDR3 is 14 residues. Germline CDR1 MNHEY, CDR2 SMNVEV (reference sequence). Trimming removed 4 bases from V and 7 bases from J; junction bases left unmatched: 8. The CDR3 DNA is TGTGCCAGCAGTTCCGGGACAGGGCCGTTGGAGCAGTACTTC. It encodes CASSSGTGPLEQYF.

CDR3 bases: TGTGCCAGCAGCCCCCTGGCGGGGATAGCGAACAATCAGCCCCAGCATTTT. This codes for CASSPLAGIANNQPQHF. J is TRBJ1-5 and V is TRBV7-2, with no clear D. Germline CDR1 is SGHTA and CDR2 is FQGNSA. Deletions cut 5 bases from V and 3 bases from J, with 20 bases between. This CDR3 is 17 amino acids long.

This clone was observed once. The CDR3 nucleotides are TGCGCCAGCAGCTTGACGGTGAGCTCCTACAATGAGCAGTTCTTC. Protein sequence: CASSLTVSSYNEQFF. The chain employs TRBV5-1 and TRBJ2-1; D remains unclear. The CDR3 covers 15 residues. V shed 1 base and J shed 0 bases, with 8 bases lying between them. From germline, CDR1 is SGHRS and CDR2 YFSETQ.

The chain carries TRBV6-6 and TRBJ2-5, with TRBD2 identical over 7 bases. The germline V gene has CDR1 MNHNY and CDR2 SVGAGI (reference sequence). There are 14 residues in the CDR3. Trimming removed 6 bases from V and 2 bases from J; junction bases left unmatched: 6. The CDR3, as DNA: TGTGCCAGCAGCACCGGGACTATGCAAGAGACCCAGTACTTC. Its protein product is CASSTGTMQETQYF.

The chain recombines TRBV4-3 with TRBJ1-4; D may be TRBD1 (6 bases). The CDR3 consists of 15 residues. CDR1 is LGHNA, CDR2 YSLEER, per germline. The V gene lost 0 bases and the J gene lost 5 bases, with 10 bases spanning the gap. The CDR3 nucleotides are TGCGCCAGCAGCCAAGAGGCAGGGGCCAATGAAAAACTGTTTTTT. Encoded protein: CASSQEAGANEKLFF.

The J gene is TRBJ2-7, the V gene TRBV7-2; D is possibly TRBD1 (5 bases). The CDR3 is made up of 14 amino acids. CDR1 is SGHTA and CDR2 is FQGNSA in the germline V gene. Trimming took 2 bases from V and 1 from J, leaving 9 bases between them. Here the CDR3 reads CASSLMRTSYEQYF. The CDR3 DNA is TGTGCCAGCAGCTTAATGAGGACATCCTACGAGCAGTACTTC.

This clone was recorded a few times. In nucleotides, the CDR3 is TGCGCCAGCAGTCCCGGGACAGGGGTGGGAGAGACCCAGTACTTC. It encodes CASSPGTGVGETQYF. The rearrangement joins TRBV5-1 to TRBJ2-5; 10 nucleotides agree with TRBD1. CDR1 is SGHRS and CDR2 is YFSETQ in the germline V gene. V lost 5 bases and J lost 4; bases outside the gene matches: 8. The CDR3 extends over 15 amino acids. Filled out from reference TRBV5-1 and TRBJ2-5, the complete variable domain reads KAGVTQTPRYLIKTRGQQVTLSCSPISGHRSVSWYQQTPGQGLQFLFEYFSETQRNKGNFPGRFSGRQFSNSRSEMNVSTLELGDSALYLCASSPGTGVGETQYFGPGTRLLVL.

The chain is built from TRBV9 and TRBJ1-2, with 12 bases fitting TRBD1. This CDR3 comprises 15 residues. The V gene's germline CDR1 is SGDLS and CDR2 YYNGEE. The trim removed 2 bases at V and 3 bases at J, leaving 2 bases unmatched. The CDR3 coding sequence is TGTGCCAGCAGCGTGGGACAGGGGGCTGACTATGGCTACACCTTC. This sequence encodes CASSVGQGADYGYTF.

The rearrangement links TRBV6-6 to TRBJ1-2, with 11 nucleotides matching TRBD1. CDR1 MNHNY and CDR2 SVGAGI come from the germline V gene (reference sequence). J was trimmed by 6 bases and V by 6 bases; bases with no gene match: 9. The CDR3 contains 15 residues. The CDR3 region has the DNA TGTGCCAGCAGCCGAACTGCGGGACAGGGGGATGGCTACACCTTC. Protein sequence: CASSRTAGQGDGYTF.

The CDR3 sequence: CSVGTGYNEQFF. CDR3 DNA: TGCAGCGTGGGGACAGGCTACAATGAGCAGTTCTTC. The J gene is TRBJ2-1, the V gene TRBV29-1; the match to TRBD1 covers 8 bases. V dropped 6 bases and J dropped 3; count of bases not matched to a gene: 1. CDR3 length equals 12 residues. Germline V gene data show CDR1 as SQVTM and CDR2 as ANQGSEA.

The chain uses TRBV12-5 and TRBJ2-1; D not certain. V lost 5 bases to trimming and J lost 15 bases, with 14 bases between them. There are 11 residues in the CDR3. CDR1 is LGHNT, CDR2 FRNRAP, per germline. CDR3 amino acids: CASGLGYPLFF. CDR3 DNA: TGTGCTAGTGGTCTAGGTTATCCCTTGTTCTTC.

This chain uses TRBV5-4 with TRBJ1-1; D might be TRBD1 (6 bases). CDR1 is SGHNT, CDR2 YYREEE, per germline (reference sequence). This CDR3 has 15 residues. Trimming took 4 bases from V and 1 from J, leaving 14 bases between them. The CDR3 region is CASSATGPGNTEAFF. CDR3 DNA sequence: TGTGCCAGCAGCGCCACAGGGCCCGGGAACACTGAAGCTTTCTTT.

The CDR3 coding sequence is TGTGCCTGGAGTGTCCAAATCAGGGGGCTGAACACTGAAGCTTTCTTT. Protein sequence: CAWSVQIRGLNTEAFF. The chain is built from TRBV30 and TRBJ1-1; TRBD1 agrees at 8 bases. CDR3 length equals 16 residues. Germline lookup yields CDR1 GTSNPN and CDR2 SVGIG (reference sequence). V lost 0 bases to trimming and J lost 0 bases; unmatched junction nucleotides: 6.

The V and J genes are TRBV3-1 (or the pseudogene TRBV3-2) and TRBJ2-3; TRBD2 matches 10 bases. CDR1 and CDR2 from the germline V gene are LGHDT and YNNKEL (reference sequence). The CDR3 is made up of 16 amino acids. The V segment lost 2 bases and the J segment 3 bases; nucleotides outside the gene matches: 5. In DNA form, the CDR3 reads TGTGCCAGCAGCCAACCTAGCGGGGGAAGGACAGATACGCAGTATTTT. This sequence encodes CASSQPSGGRTDTQYF.

CDR3 loop: CASSKSLTSGGNNEQFF. CDR3 nucleotide sequence: TGTGCCAGTAGTAAGTCCCTTACTAGCGGGGGTAACAATGAGCAGTTCTTC. The V gene is TRBV19, the J gene TRBJ2-1, with 11 bases identical to TRBD2. Germline CDR1 and CDR2: LNHDA and SQIVND (reference sequence). This CDR3 is built from 17 residues. The J segment lost 5 bases and the V segment lost 4 bases, leaving 10 bases of the junction unmatched.

The CDR3 protein is CASSTMTGSDTQYF. The CDR3 bases are TGTGCCAGCAGTACAATGACAGGTTCAGATACGCAGTATTTT. This chain connects TRBV6-4 to TRBJ2-3; possible D gene TRBD1, 6 bases. The V gene's germline CDR1 is MRHNA and CDR2 SNTAGT. The length of the CDR3 is 14 residues. V lost 5 bases to trimming and J lost 4 bases, with 13 bases between them.

The CDR3 region has the DNA TGTGCCAGCAGCCAAGTAGTCTGGGGACTCTCTGGAAACACCATATATTTT. Translating it yields CASSQVVWGLSGNTIYF. The gene calls are TRBV3-1 (or the pseudogene TRBV3-2) and TRBJ1-3; TRBD1 might be the D (5 bases). CDR1 and CDR2 (germline): LGHDT, YNNKEL (reference sequence). Trimming left V 1 base short and J 0 bases short, with 13 bases between. The CDR3 totals 17 residues.

This chain uses TRBV7-9 with TRBJ2-5, with unresolved D. V gave up 10 bases and J gave up 2 bases, with 11 bases separating them. CDR3 size: 12 residues. Germline V CDR1 and CDR2: SEHNR, FQNEAQ (reference sequence). The CDR3: CATRGGQETQYF. DNA of the CDR3: TGTGCCACCCGAGGTGGGCAAGAGACCCAGTACTTC.

This clone was seen a handful of times. This sequence joins TRBV10-3 and TRBJ1-2; 8 bases align to TRBD1. CDR3 length equals 13 residues. Germline trimming cut 7 bases from V and 7 bases from J; bases unmatched to any gene: 8. Germline V lookup: CDR1 ENHRY, CDR2 SYGVKD. The DNA for the CDR3 is TGTGCCATCACCTCCACAGGGGGTCTTGGCTACACCTTC. Encoded protein: CAITSTGGLGYTF.

V gene TRBV19 combines with J gene TRBJ2-7; TRBD1 matches at 12 bases. Germline-derived CDR1 and CDR2 are LNHDA and SQIVND (reference sequence). This CDR3 has 15 amino acids. V lost 5 bases and J lost 4; bases outside the gene matches: 6. DNA of the CDR3: TGTGCCAGTAGTGCCGGGACAGGGGGCAGATACGAGCAGTACTTC. It specifies CASSAGTGGRYEQYF.